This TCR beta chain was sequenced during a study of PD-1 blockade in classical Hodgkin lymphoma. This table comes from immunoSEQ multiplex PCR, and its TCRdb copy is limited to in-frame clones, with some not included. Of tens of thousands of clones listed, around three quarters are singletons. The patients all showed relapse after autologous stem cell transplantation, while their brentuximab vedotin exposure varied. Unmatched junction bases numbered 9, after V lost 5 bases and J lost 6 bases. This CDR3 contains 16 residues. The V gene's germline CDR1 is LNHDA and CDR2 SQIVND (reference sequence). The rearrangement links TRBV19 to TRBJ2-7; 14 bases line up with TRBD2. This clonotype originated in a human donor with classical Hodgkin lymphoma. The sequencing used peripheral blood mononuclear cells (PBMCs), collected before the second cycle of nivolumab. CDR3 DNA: TGTGCCAGTAGTCTGCGGACTAGCGGGAGGTGGGGCGAGCAGTACTTC. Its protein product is CASSLRTSGRWGEQYF. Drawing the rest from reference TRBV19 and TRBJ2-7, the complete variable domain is DGGITQSPKYLFRKEGQNVTLSCEQNLNHDAMYWYRQDPGQGLRLIYYSQIVNDFQKGDIAEGYSVSREKKESFPLTVTSAQKNPTAFYLCASSLRTSGRWGEQYFGPGTRLTVT.